This T cell receptor beta chain was captured by sequencing in a study of metastatic and nonmetastatic thyroid tumors. About the study: A comparison of repertoires was made across blood and tumor or nodule tissue from malignant and benign thyroid patients.

Overall study results and limits: According to reports, the diversity of TCR beta was significantly higher in malignant thyroid tumors than in benign nodules, and this held in both blood and tumor samples.

This clone was detected ten times or more. Its antigen is currently unknown. Thyroid surgery had not been preceded by any treatment in any patient. Original processing methods: Variation in CDR3 across clinicopathological groups served as the basis for constructing a distant-metastasis classifier in papillary thyroid cancer. From the PCR reads, TCRdb re-called clones with MiXCR. Here the V and J calls rest on TCRdb's processing, not on the authors' analysis. The repertoire includes approximately 38,000 clones, roughly 17% of them detected once, and 9.9% sits in the top ten. CDR1 MNHNS and CDR2 SASEGT come from the germline V gene. The J segment lost 6 bases and the V segment lost 6 bases, leaving 7 bases of the junction unmatched. CDR3 length equals 14 residues.

The V call is TRBV6-1, the J call TRBJ1-4, with 7 bases identical to TRBD1. The receptor's source is a female donor with papillary thyroid cancer or a benign thyroid nodule (not recorded which). Some clones in this sample may be carry-over from other donors' samples. The sample comprised tumor tissue. The CDR3 loop is CASRSAGGDEKLFF. The CDR3 nucleotides are TGTGCCAGCAGGAGTGCAGGGGGAGATGAAAAACTGTTTTTT.